This passage covers 18 T cell receptor beta chains from one sample sequenced in a study of immune characterization of retroperitoneal liposarcoma. TCRdb re-analysed the PCR reads in MiXCR, keeping a single row per CDR3 protein. The sample has thousands of distinct CDR3 sequences; around 32% are singletons. Sequenced input: tumor tissue. The receptors come from a female donor with retroperitoneal liposarcoma.

This clonotype is deemed medium-sized. The rearrangement uses TRBV6-1 and TRBJ2-1, with D possibly being TRBD2 (5 bases). The length of the CDR3 is 15 residues. Trimming left V 5 bases short and J 5 bases short, with 16 bases between. Germline CDR1 and CDR2: MNHNS and SASEGT. Written as DNA, the CDR3 is TGTGCCAGCAGTTCCATGGACTTGCCAGACAATGAGCAGTTCTTC. Amino acids: CASSSMDLPDNEQFF.

This chain links TRBV6-5 with TRBJ1-1; D perhaps matches TRBD1 (5 bases). The CDR3 totals 11 residues. CDR1 and CDR2 from the germline V gene are MNHEY and SVGAGI. V shed 2 bases and J shed 11 bases, with 9 bases lying between them. The CDR3 spells CASSYAGIAFF. CDR3 bases: TGTGCCAGCAGTTACGCAGGGATTGCTTTCTTT.

The rearrangement uses TRBV6-8 and TRBJ2-6; weak D call: TRBD1 (5 bases). CDR1 MNHGY and CDR2 SAAAGT come from the germline V gene. The CDR3 is made up of 15 amino acids. Trimming took off 7 bases at V and 0 bases at J, with 10 bases between the two ends. CDR3 region: CASTDDSSGANVLTF. The DNA of the CDR3 is TGTGCCAGCACTGATGACAGCTCTGGGGCCAACGTCCTGACTTTC.

The rearrangement uses TRBV6-1 and TRBJ2-5; TRBD2 is a possible D gene (7 bases). The CDR3 spans 14 residues. V shed 8 bases and J shed 2 bases, with 15 bases lying between them. CDR1 MNHNS and CDR2 SASEGT come from the germline V gene. The CDR3 DNA is TGTGCCAGCGGGGGGGCGGGGGAGCAAGAGACCCAGTACTTC. The encoded protein is CASGGAGEQETQYF.

This chain's CDR3 is CASSPPSGDEAFF. DNA of the CDR3: TGTGCCAGCTCACCACCGTCCGGGGACGAAGCTTTCTTT. The V gene is TRBV18, the J gene TRBJ1-1; TRBD1 is a possible D gene (5 bases). The V gene lost 0 bases and the J gene lost 8 bases, with 10 bases spanning the gap. Germline CDR1 is KGHSH and CDR2 is LQKENI. There are 13 residues in the CDR3.

In its sample, this clonotype was seen many times. This chain links TRBV7-6 with TRBJ2-1, with D hard to call. Germline V gene lookup returns CDR1 SGHVS and CDR2 FNYEAQ. V gave up 5 bases and J gave up 6 bases, with 11 bases separating them. CDR3 size: 13 residues. Here the CDR3 DNA reads TGTGCCAGCAGCCAGTCCCGCCCCAATGAGCAGTTCTTC. Protein: CASSQSRPNEQFF.

The chain has TRBV18 and TRBJ2-5; D is uncertain. The DNA end lines up better with TRBJ2-7; the J call may be wrong. CDR3 length: 15 amino acids. CDR1 KGHSH and CDR2 LQKENI come from the germline V gene. This CDR3 reads CASSPRSDQLGEQYF. The CDR3 DNA is TGTGCCAGCTCACCACGGTCAGACCAGCTCGGCGAGCAGTACTTC.

V and J are TRBV5-1 and TRBJ2-1; D gene unclear. The CDR3 contains 12 residues. The germline V gene has CDR1 SGHRS and CDR2 YFSETQ. The V end lost 3 bases, the J end lost 8 bases, and 9 bases lay between the germline ends. The CDR3 here is CASSSGPHEQFF. The CDR3 DNA sequence: TGCGCCAGCAGCTCCGGCCCCCATGAGCAGTTCTTC.

This clonotype was detected many times. The rearrangement uses TRBV4-1 and TRBJ2-5; 7 nucleotides line up with TRBD2. V trimming: 7 bases; J trimming: 5 bases; junction bases outside the gene matches: 10. The germline V gene encodes CDR1 MGHRA and CDR2 YSYEKL. The CDR3 consists of 14 residues. For the CDR3, the DNA is TGCGCCAGCACTAGCGGACTACCTGGTGAGACCCAGTACTTC. Protein sequence: CASTSGLPGETQYF.

This clonotype showed up just a few times. V and J are TRBV12-3 or TRBV12-4 and TRBJ2-7; 9 nucleotides line up with TRBD2. There are 15 residues in the CDR3. V dropped 0 bases and J dropped 6; count of bases not matched to a gene: 6. CDR3 DNA sequence: TGTGCCAGCAGTTTAGCTAGCGGGAGTCTCGGCGAGCAGTACTTC. Its protein product is CASSLASGSLGEQYF.

This clonotype appeared a few times. The rearrangement joins TRBV11-3 to TRBJ2-1, with no clear D. Germline CDR1 and CDR2: SGHNT and YENEEA. The CDR3 totals 14 residues. The V gene lost 1 base and the J gene lost 7 bases, with 11 bases spanning the gap. This CDR3 is CASSLAPPRNEQFF. In nucleotides, the CDR3 is TGTGCCAGCAGCTTAGCCCCTCCGAGGAATGAGCAGTTCTTC.

This clonotype was seen at least ten times. Given a much more abundant clone one base away, this may be a read error. The V call is TRBV12-3 or TRBV12-4, the J call TRBJ2-1; the D is unclear. Trimming shortened V by 8 bases and J by 10 bases, and 15 bases separated the two germline ends. This CDR3 has 12 residues. The CDR3 sequence: CASGPTAYEQFF. The CDR3 coding sequence is TGTGCCAGCGGTCCGACCGCCTACGAGCAGTTCTTC.

This clonotype was detected ten times or more. The chain combines TRBV6-1 with TRBJ2-3; 9 bases fit TRBD2. Germline V gene sequence: CDR1 MNHNS, CDR2 SASEGT. V gave up 5 bases and J gave up 6 bases; unmatched junction bases: 6. The CDR3 extends over 14 amino acids. The CDR3 DNA reads as TGTGCCAGCAGTCCGGGACTAGCCGTCGATACGCAGTATTTT. This codes for CASSPGLAVDTQYF.

Within the sample, this clonotype is medium-sized. Mismatch with germline at one junction end may stem from a read error. The J gene is TRBJ2-3, the V gene TRBV12-3 or TRBV12-4, with 7 bases identical to TRBD2. The CDR3 spans 12 residues. CDR3 sequence: CASRSGLLGGNF. CDR3 bases: TGTGCCAGCAGATCGGGACTATTAGGCGGCAATTTT.

This clonotype was counted only a few times. The chain joins TRBV12-3 or TRBV12-4 to TRBJ2-1; TRBD1 aligns across 8 bases. The J call may be in error: the DNA end matches TRBJ2-7 better. The CDR3 extends over 14 amino acids. In DNA form, the CDR3 reads TGTGCCAGCACCACCGGGACAGGTTCCTACGAGCAGTACTTC. Translated, it gives CASTTGTGSYEQYF.

In this sample, this clonotype is medium-sized. The chain carries TRBV6-1 and TRBJ2-1; D not resolved. This CDR3 contains 13 residues. Germline CDR1 MNHNS, CDR2 SASEGT. The ends were cut back, 5 bases at V and 4 bases at J, with 9 bases in the middle. CDR3 sequence reads: CASSLQRYNEQFF. The CDR3 DNA reads as TGTGCCAGCAGTCTCCAGAGATACAATGAGCAGTTCTTC.

The rearrangement joins TRBV7-6 to TRBJ2-3; either TRBD1 or TRBD2 may supply D (5 bases each). The DNA end favors TRBJ2-5, so the J call may be wrong. Germline CDR1 SGHVS, CDR2 FNYEAQ. This CDR3 has 14 amino acids. CDR3 sequence (DNA): TGTGCCAGCAGCTTACCCAGGGACCGAGAGACCCAGTACTTC. Translation: CASSLPRDRETQYF.

The rearrangement joins TRBV12-3 or TRBV12-4 to TRBJ2-5; D is unclear. Trimming pared 4 bases from V and 5 bases from J, leaving 5 bases between. This CDR3 is built from 11 residues. The CDR3 DNA is TGTGCCAGCAGTTCAACGGAGACCCAGTACTTC. Amino acids: CASSSTETQYF.